The sequence of this TCR beta chain was determined in a study of T cell responses to AZD1222 COVID-19 vaccine. Study-wide points: Of spike-specific TCRs, nearly half reportedly target regions left unmutated in variants. The number of AZD1222 recipients seropositive at baseline was only 6 or 7.

Profiling relied on immunoSEQ multiplex PCR, and the TCRdb table lists in-frame clones only, not all of them. The sample records approximately 200,000 clones, roughly nine tenths being singletons. The CDR3 loop spans 13 amino acids. The ends lost 6 bases at V and 9 bases at J; junction bases unmatched: 5. The germline gives CDR1 KGHSH, CDR2 LQKENI. On this clone: The target antigen is unknown.

The receptor comes from an adult who received the AZD1222 COVID-19 vaccine. The material was peripheral blood, obtained 28 days after the second AZD1222 dose. V and J are TRBV18 and TRBJ1-6, with 7 bases matching TRBD1. The DNA for the CDR3 is TGTGCCAGCTCTCGGGACAGCTTTTCACCCCTCCACTTT. Its protein product is CASSRDSFSPLHF.